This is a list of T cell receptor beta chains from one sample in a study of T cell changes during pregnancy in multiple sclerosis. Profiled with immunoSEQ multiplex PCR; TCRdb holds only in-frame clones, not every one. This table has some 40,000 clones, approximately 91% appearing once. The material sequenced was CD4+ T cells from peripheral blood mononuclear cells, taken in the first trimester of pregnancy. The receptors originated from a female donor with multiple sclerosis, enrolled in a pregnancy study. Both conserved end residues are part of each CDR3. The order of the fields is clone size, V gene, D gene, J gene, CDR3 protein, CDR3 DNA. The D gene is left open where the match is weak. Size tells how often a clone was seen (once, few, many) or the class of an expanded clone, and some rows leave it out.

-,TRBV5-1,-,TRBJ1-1,CASSLAEYRGRFMNTEAFF,TGCGCCAGCAGCTTGGCCGAGTATAGGGGTAGGTTTATGAACACTGAAGCTTTCTTT
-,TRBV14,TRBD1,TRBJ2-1,CASSQVQGVVVGEQFF,TGTGCCAGCAGCCAAGTTCAGGGGGTGGTAGTGGGTGAGCAGTTCTTC
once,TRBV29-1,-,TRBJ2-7,CSVGHFYEQYF,TGCAGCGTTGGACATTTCTACGAGCAGTACTTC
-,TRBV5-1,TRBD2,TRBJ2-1,CASTPGGLAEYNEQFF,TGCGCCAGCACCCCGGGGGGGCTAGCGGAGTACAATGAGCAGTTCTTC
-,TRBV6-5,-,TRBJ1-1,CASSFGQSTEAFF,TGTGCCAGCAGTTTCGGACAATCCACTGAAGCTTTCTTT
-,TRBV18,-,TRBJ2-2,CASSPERPAGTGELFF,TGTGCCAGCTCACCCGAACGGCCAGCGGGCACCGGGGAGCTGTTTTTT
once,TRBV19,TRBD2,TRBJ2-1,CASRRVAGGDNEQFF,TGTGCCAGTAGGAGGGTAGCGGGGGGGGACAATGAGCAGTTCTTC
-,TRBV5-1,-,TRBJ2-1,CASSSLTTYFEQFF,TGCGCCAGCAGTAGCCTGACGACGTATTTCGAGCAGTTCTTC
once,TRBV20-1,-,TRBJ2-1,CSAQNNEQFF,TGCAGTGCTCAAAACAATGAGCAGTTCTTC
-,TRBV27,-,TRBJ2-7,CASSALGANEQYF,TGTGCCAGCAGTGCTTTGGGGGCGAACGAGCAGTACTTC
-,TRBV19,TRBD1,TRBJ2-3,CASSIRQGSTDTQYF,TGTGCCAGTAGTATCCGACAGGGGTCCACAGATACGCAGTATTTT
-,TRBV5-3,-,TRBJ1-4,CARSSRQPPNEKLFF,TGTGCCAGAAGCTCGAGACAACCCCCGAATGAAAAACTGTTTTTT
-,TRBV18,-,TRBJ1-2,CASSPRDSASIYGYTF,TGTGCCAGCTCACCGAGGGACTCCGCTTCAATTTATGGCTACACCTTC
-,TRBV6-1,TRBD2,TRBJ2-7,CASSKAGGPYEQYF,TGTGCCAGCAGCAAAGCGGGAGGGCCATACGAGCAGTACTTC
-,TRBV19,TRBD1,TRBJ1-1,CASRDRVNTEAFF,TGTGCCAGCAGAGACAGGGTGAACACTGAAGCTTTCTTT
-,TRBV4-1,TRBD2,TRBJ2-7,CASSQAGGEQYF,TGCGCCAGCAGCCAAGCGGGAGGCGAGCAGTACTTC
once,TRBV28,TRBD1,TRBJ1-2,CASTGTGVSYTF,TGTGCCAGCACCGGGACAGGGGTTAGCTACACCTTC
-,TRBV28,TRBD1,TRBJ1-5,CASRGTVKNQPQHF,TGTGCCAGCAGAGGGACAGTTAAAAATCAGCCCCAGCATTTT
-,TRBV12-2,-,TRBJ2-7,CASRFGALAGAKSYEQYF,TGTGCAAGTCGCTTCGGGGCCCTAGCGGGAGCCAAGTCCTACGAGCAGTACTTC
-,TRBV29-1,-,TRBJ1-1,CSVGRGNTEAFF,TGCAGCGTTGGCAGGGGTAACACTGAAGCTTTCTTT
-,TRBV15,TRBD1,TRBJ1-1,CATSGDSPRGTEAFF,TGTGCCACCAGCGGGGACAGTCCTCGGGGGACTGAAGCTTTCTTT
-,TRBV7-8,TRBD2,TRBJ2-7,CASSLTLGLGDYEQYF,TGTGCCAGCAGCTTAACCTTAGGACTAGGGGACTACGAGCAGTACTTC
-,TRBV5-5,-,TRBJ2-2,CASSLGQGGTGELFF,TGTGCCAGCAGCTTGGGGCAGGGGGGCACCGGGGAGCTGTTTTTT
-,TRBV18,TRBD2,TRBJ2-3,CASSPGLAGGHDTQYF,TGTGCCAGCTCACCGGGACTAGCGGGAGGGCATGATACGCAGTATTTT
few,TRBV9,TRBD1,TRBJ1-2,CASSVGSATGGYGYTF,TGTGCCAGCAGCGTAGGGAGCGCGACAGGGGGCTATGGCTACACCTTC
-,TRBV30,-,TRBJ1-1,CAWSGNSLALGTEAFF,TGTGCCTGGAGTGGGAACTCGTTAGCTTTGGGCACTGAAGCTTTCTTT
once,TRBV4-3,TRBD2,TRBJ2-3,CASSQDLPTSGMTDTQYF,TGCGCCAGCAGCCAAGATCTCCCCACTAGCGGGATGACAGATACGCAGTATTTT
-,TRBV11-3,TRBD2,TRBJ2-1,CASSSGAGGPDEQFF,TGTGCCAGCAGCTCAGGAGCGGGAGGGCCTGATGAGCAGTTCTTC
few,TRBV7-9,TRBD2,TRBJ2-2,CASSTPHGGRATGELFF,TGTGCCAGCAGCACACCCCATGGCGGGAGGGCCACCGGGGAGCTGTTTTTT
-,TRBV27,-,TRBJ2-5,CASRSRFLTNIQETQYF,TGTGCCAGCAGAAGCAGGTTTCTCACAAACATTCAAGAGACCCAGTACTTC
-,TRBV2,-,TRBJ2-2,CASSEEGVSGELFF,TGTGCCAGCAGTGAAGAGGGGGTGAGCGGGGAGCTGTTTTTT
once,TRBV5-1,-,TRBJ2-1,CASSTERLNEQFF,TGCGCCAGCAGCACGGAGCGCCTAAATGAGCAGTTCTTC
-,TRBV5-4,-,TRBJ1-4,CASSLQGSGEKLFF,TGTGCCAGCAGCCTCCAGGGAAGCGGGGAAAAACTGTTTTTT
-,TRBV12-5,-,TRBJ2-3,CASGLGDSPTDTQYF,TGTGCTAGTGGTTTAGGCGACAGCCCCACAGATACGCAGTATTTT
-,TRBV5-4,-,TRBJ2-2,CASSLAPTKLAGELFF,TGTGCCAGCAGCTTGGCCCCCACCAAGCTTGCCGGGGAGCTGTTTTTT
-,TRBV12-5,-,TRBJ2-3,CASGLVVSGSTDTQYF,TGTGCTAGTGGTTTGGTAGTCAGCGGGAGCACAGATACGCAGTATTTT
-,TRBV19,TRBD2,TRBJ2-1,CASSETSGLFF,TGTGCCAGTAGTGAGACTAGCGGGTTATTCTTC
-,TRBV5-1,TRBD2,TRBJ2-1,CASAEGTSSYNEQFF,TGCGCCAGCGCCGAGGGGACTAGCTCCTACAATGAGCAGTTCTTC
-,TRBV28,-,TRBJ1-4,CASSPAGGDGEKLFF,TGTGCCAGCAGCCCCGCTGGGGGGGACGGTGAAAAACTGTTTTTT
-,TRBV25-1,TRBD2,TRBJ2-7,CASSDTFAGGNEQYF,TGTGCCAGCAGTGATACTTTCGCGGGAGGTAACGAGCAGTACTTC
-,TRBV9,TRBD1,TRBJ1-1,CASSARGQGGTEAFF,TGTGCCAGCAGCGCCAGAGGACAGGGGGGGACTGAAGCTTTCTTT
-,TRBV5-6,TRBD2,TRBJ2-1,CASSLGELRLAGNEQFF,TGTGCCAGCAGCTTAGGGGAATTAAGACTAGCGGGGAATGAGCAGTTCTTC
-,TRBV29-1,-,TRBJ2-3,CSVESREGVSRYF,TGCAGCGTTGAGTCCAGGGAAGGTGTGAGTAGGTATTTT
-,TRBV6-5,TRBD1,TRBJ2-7,CASRTGSREQYF,TGTGCCAGCAGGACAGGGTCTAGGGAGCAGTACTTC